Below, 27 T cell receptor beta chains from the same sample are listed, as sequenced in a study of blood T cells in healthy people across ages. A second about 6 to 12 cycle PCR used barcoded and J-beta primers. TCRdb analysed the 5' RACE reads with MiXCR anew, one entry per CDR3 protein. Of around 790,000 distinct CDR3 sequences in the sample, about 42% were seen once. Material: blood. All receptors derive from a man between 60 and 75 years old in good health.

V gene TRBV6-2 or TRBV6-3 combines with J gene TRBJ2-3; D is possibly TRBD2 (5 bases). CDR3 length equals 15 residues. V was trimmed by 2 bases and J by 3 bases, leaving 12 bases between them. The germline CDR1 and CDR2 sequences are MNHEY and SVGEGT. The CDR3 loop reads CASSYAIRETDTQYF. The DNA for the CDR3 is TGTGCCAGCAGTTACGCGATCCGGGAAACAGATACGCAGTATTTT.

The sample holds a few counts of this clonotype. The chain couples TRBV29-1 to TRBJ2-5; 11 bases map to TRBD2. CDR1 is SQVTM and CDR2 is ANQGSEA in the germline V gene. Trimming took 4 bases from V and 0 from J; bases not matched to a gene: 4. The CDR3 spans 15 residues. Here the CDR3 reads CSVAGTSGHQETQYF. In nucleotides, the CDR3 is TGCAGCGTTGCGGGGACTAGCGGACACCAAGAGACCCAGTACTTC.

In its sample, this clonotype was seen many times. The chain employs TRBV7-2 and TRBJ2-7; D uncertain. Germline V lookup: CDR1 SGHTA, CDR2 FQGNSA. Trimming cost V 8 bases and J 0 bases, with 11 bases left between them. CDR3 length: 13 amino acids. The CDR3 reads CASSTRNSYEQYF. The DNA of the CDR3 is TGTGCCAGCTCGACTCGCAACTCCTACGAGCAGTACTTC.

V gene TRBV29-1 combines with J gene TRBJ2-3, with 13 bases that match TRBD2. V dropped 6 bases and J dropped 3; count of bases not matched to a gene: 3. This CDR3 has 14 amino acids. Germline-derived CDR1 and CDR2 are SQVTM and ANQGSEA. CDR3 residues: CSVGLAGVTDTQYF. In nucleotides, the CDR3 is TGCAGCGTCGGACTAGCGGGGGTTACAGATACGCAGTATTTT.

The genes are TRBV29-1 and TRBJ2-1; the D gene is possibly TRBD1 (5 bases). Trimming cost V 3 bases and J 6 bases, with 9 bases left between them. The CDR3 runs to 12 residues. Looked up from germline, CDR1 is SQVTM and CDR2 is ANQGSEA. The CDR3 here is CSVDRQINEQFF. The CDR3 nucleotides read TGCAGCGTTGATCGACAGATCAATGAGCAGTTCTTC.

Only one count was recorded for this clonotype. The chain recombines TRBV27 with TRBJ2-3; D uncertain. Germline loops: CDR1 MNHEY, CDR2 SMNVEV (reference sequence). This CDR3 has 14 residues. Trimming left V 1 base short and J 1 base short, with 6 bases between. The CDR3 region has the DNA TGTGCCAGCAGTTTATTTTCTGGCACAGATACGCAGTATTTT. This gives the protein CASSLFSGTDTQYF.

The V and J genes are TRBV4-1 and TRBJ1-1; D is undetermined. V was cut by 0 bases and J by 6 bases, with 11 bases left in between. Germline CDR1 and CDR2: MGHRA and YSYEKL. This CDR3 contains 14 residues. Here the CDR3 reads CASSQEWGKAEAFF. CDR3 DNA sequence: TGCGCCAGCAGCCAAGAATGGGGTAAAGCTGAAGCTTTCTTT.

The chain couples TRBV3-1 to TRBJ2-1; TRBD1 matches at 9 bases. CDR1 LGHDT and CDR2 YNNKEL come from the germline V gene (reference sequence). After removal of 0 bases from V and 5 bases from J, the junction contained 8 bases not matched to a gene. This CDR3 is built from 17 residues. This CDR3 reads CASSQDPGTGLNNEQFF. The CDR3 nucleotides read TGTGCCAGCAGCCAAGATCCCGGGACAGGGCTAAACAATGAGCAGTTCTTC.

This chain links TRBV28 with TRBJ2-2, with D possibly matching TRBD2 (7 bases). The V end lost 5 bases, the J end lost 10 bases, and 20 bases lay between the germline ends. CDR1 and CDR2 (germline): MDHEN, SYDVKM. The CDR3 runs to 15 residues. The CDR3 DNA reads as TGTGCCAGCAGTGACATTTGGCGGGGGCCTTCGGAGCTGTTTTTT. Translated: CASSDIWRGPSELFF.

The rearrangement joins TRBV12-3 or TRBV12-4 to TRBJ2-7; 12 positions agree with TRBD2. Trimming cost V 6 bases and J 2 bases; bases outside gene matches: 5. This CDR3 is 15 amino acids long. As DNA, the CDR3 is TGTGCCAGCAGGCCCCGGACTAGCGGGGCCTACGAGCAGTACTTC. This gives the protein CASRPRTSGAYEQYF.

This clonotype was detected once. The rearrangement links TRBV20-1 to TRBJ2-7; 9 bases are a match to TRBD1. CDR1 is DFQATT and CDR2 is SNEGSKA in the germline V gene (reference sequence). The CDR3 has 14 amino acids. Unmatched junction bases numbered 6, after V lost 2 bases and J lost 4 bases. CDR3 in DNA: TGCAGTGCTAGACTAGACAGGGGGAGGTACGAGCAGTACTTC. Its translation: CSARLDRGRYEQYF.

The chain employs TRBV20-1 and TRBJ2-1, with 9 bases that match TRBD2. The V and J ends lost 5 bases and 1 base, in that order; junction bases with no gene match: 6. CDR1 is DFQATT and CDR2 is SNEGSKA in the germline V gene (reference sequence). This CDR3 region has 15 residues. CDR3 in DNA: TGCAGTGCTTATAGCGGGGGCCTTTCCTACAATGAGCAGTTCTTC. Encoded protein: CSAYSGGLSYNEQFF.

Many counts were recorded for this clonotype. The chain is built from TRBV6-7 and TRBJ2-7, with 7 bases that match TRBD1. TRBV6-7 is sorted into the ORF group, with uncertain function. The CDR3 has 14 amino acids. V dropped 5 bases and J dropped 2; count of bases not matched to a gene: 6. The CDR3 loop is CASSPGQHTYEQYF. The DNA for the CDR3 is TGTGCCAGCAGTCCGGGACAGCACACCTACGAGCAGTACTTC.

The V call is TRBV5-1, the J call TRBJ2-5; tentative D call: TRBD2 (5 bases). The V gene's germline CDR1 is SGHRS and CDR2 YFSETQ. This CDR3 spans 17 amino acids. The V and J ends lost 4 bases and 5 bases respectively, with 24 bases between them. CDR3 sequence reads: CASSPGEFDHLRETQYF. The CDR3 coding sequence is TGCGCCAGCAGCCCCGGGGAGTTCGATCACCTCAGGGAGACCCAGTACTTC.

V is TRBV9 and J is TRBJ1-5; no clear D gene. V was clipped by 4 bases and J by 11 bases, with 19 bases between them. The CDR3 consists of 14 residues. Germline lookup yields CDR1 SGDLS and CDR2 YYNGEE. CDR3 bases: TGTGCCAGCAGCCCATCAATGGACGGCGGCGCCCAGCATTTT. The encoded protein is CASSPSMDGGAQHF.

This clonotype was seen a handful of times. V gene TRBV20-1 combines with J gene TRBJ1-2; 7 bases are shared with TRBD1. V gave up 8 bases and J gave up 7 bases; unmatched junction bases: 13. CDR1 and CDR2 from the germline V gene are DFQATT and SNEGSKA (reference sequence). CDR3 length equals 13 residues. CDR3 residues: CSPKTGSGVGYTF. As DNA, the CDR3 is TGCAGTCCCAAGACAGGGTCGGGGGTTGGCTACACCTTC.

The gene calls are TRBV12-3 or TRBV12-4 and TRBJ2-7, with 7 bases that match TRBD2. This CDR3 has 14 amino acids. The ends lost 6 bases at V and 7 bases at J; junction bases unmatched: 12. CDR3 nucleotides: TGTGCCAGCAGATCTGGACTAGGTGACCGGGAGCAGTACTTC. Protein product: CASRSGLGDREQYF.

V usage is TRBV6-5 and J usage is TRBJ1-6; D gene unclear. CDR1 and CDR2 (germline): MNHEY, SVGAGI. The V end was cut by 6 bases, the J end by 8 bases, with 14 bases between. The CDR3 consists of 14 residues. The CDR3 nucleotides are TGTGCCAGCAGGACATCCCTTTTGGATTCACCCCTCCACTTT. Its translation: CASRTSLLDSPLHF.

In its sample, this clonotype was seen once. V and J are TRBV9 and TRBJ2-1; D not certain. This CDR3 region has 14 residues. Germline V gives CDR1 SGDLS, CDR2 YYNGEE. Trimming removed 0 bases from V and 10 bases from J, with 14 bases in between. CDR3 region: CASSVGIGLGEQFF. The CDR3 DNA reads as TGTGCCAGCAGCGTAGGAATAGGGTTGGGGGAGCAGTTCTTC.

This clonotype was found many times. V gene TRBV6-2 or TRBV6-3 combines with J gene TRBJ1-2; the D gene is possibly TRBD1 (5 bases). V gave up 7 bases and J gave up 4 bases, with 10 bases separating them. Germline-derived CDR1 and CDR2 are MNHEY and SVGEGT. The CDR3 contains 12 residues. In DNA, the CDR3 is TGTGCCAGCACCCAAAGGGGCTATGGCTACACCTTC. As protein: CASTQRGYGYTF.

The CDR3 sequence is CASSQGRTGSETQYF. The CDR3 bases are TGTGCCAGCAGCCAAGGTAGGACAGGGTCGGAGACCCAGTACTTC. The J gene is TRBJ2-5, the V gene TRBV3-1; 8 nucleotides align to TRBD1. Germline V gene sequence: CDR1 LGHDT, CDR2 YNNKEL (reference sequence). V trimming: 1 base; J trimming: 5 bases; junction bases outside the gene matches: 6. The length of the CDR3 is 15 residues.

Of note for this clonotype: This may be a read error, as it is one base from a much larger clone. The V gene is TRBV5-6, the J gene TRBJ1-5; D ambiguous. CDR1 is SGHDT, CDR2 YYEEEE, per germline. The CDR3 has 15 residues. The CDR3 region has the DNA TGTGCCAGCAACTTGGCCTCGGCAGGCAATCAGCCCCAGCATTTT. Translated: CASNLASAGNQPQHF. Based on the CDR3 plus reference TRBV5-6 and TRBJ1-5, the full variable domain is DAGVTQSPTHLIKTRGQQVTLRCSPKSGHDTVSWYQQALGQGPQFIFQYYEEEERQRGNFPDRFSGHQFPNYSSELNVNALLLGDSALYLCASNLASAGNQPQHFGDGTRLSIL.

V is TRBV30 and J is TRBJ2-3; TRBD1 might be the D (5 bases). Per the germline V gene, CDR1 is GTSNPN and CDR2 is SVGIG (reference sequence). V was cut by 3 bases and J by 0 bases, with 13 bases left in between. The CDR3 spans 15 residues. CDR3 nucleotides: TGTGCCTGGAGCTACATGACAGCTAGCACAGATACGCAGTATTTT. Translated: CAWSYMTASTDTQYF.

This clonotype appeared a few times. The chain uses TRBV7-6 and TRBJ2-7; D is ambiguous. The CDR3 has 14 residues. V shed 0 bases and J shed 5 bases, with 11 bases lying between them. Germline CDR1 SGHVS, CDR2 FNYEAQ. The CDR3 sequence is CASSLAGFFNEQYF. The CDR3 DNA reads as TGTGCCAGCAGCTTAGCAGGGTTCTTCAACGAGCAGTACTTC.

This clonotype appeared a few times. CDR3 sequence: CASSQDRVRGQDEQYF. CDR3 DNA: TGTGCCAGCAGCCAAGATCGGGTCAGGGGGCAAGACGAGCAGTACTTC. This chain links TRBV4-2 with TRBJ2-5; 8 bases map to TRBD1. The J call is uncertain, as TRBJ2-7 better fits the DNA end. CDR1 is LGHNA, CDR2 YNFKEQ, per germline. CDR3 length: 16 amino acids.

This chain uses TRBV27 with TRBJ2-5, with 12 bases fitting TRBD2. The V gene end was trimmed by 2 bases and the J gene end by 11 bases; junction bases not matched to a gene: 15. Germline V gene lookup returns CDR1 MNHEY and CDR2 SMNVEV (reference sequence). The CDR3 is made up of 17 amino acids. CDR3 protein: CASSLRTSGALKHEQYF. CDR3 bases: TGTGCCAGCAGTTTAAGGACTAGCGGGGCCCTGAAGCATGAGCAGTACTTC.

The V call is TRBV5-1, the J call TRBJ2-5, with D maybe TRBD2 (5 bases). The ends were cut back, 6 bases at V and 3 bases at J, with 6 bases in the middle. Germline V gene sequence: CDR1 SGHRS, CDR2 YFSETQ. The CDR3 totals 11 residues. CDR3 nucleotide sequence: TGCGCCAGCATGGGAGAAGAGACCCAGTACTTC. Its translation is CASMGEETQYF.